This T cell receptor beta chain was sequenced in a study of PD-L1 blockade in urothelial cancer. In the study overall: A median blood sample held around 150,000 T cells and 80,000 or so unique TCRs.

Enrolled patients showed locally advanced or metastatic urothelial carcinoma. The CDR3 has 11 amino acids. The V end lost 9 bases, the J end lost 2 bases, and 7 bases lay between the germline ends. The V gene's germline CDR1 is SGHDT and CDR2 YYEEEE. Repertoires were generated with immunoSEQ multiplex PCR, while TCRdb's copy carries only in-frame clones and drops some. This table holds approximately 48,000 clones, around 88% found once. Notes on the study in general: Improved survival was predicted by pretreatment blood TCR clonality below the median.

Points on this clone: Its antigen remains unidentified.

The chain joins TRBV5-6 to TRBJ2-3, with D uncertain. The source material was PBMCs, sampled around atezolizumab (anti-PD-L1) treatment. This receptor was identified in a man between 60 and 75 years old with urothelial cancer. The DNA for the CDR3 is TGTGCCACCCTCCTCACAGATACGCAGTATTTT. Amino acid sequence: CATLLTDTQYF. Complete variable domain (other parts from reference TRBV5-6 and TRBJ2-3): DAGVTQSPTHLIKTRGQQVTLRCSPKSGHDTVSWYQQALGQGPQFIFQYYEEEERQRGNFPDRFSGHQFPNYSSELNVNALLLGDSALYLCATLLTDTQYFGPGTRLTVL.